The 11 T cell receptor beta chains below all came from one sample that was sequenced in a study of T cell responses to AZD1222 COVID-19 vaccine. This table comes from immunoSEQ multiplex PCR, and its TCRdb copy is limited to in-frame clones, with some not included. In the table there are some 120,000 clones, 92% of which are singletons. The sequencing here drew on peripheral blood, taken 28 days after the second AZD1222 dose. The origin of the receptors is an adult who received the AZD1222 COVID-19 vaccine.

This chain joins TRBV19 and TRBJ1-5; 8 nucleotides line up with TRBD1. Looked up from germline, CDR1 is LNHDA and CDR2 is SQIVND (reference sequence). The V and J ends lost 9 bases and 6 bases, in that order; junction bases with no gene match: 7. The CDR3 is 13 residues long. CDR3 sequence reads: CASSRDRSQPQHF. The CDR3 coding sequence is TGTGCCAGCTCCCGGGACAGGAGTCAGCCCCAGCATTTT.

In DNA form, the CDR3 reads TGTGCCAGCAGTGAAACCCCCCTGGGGGAGCAGTACTTC. Protein: CASSETPLGEQYF. The chain carries TRBV2 and TRBJ2-7; no reliable D call. The CDR3 is 13 amino acids. V was clipped by 2 bases and J by 7 bases, with 12 bases between them. Germline CDR1 reads SNHLY; CDR2 reads FYNNEI.

This clone was counted once. The chain employs TRBV7-2 and TRBJ2-6; D is unresolved. This CDR3 has 15 residues. Trimming removed 5 bases from V and 0 bases from J, with 8 bases in between. The germline V gene has CDR1 SGHTA and CDR2 FQGNSA. The CDR3 loop reads CASSPKLSGANVLTF. CDR3 coding DNA: TGTGCCAGCAGCCCAAAGCTCTCTGGGGCCAACGTCCTGACTTTC.

J is TRBJ1-5 and V is TRBV2; D unclear. V gave up 7 bases and J gave up 7 bases, with 32 bases separating them. This CDR3 spans 19 amino acids. Germline V lookup: CDR1 SNHLY, CDR2 FYNNEI. The DNA for the CDR3 is TGTGCCAGCAAACGACCCCTGCGGGGTAAGCTGATTAATGAGCAGCCCCAGCATTTT. This encodes CASKRPLRGKLINEQPQHF.

This clone was seen a single time. The chain employs TRBV6-5 and TRBJ2-1; 7 nucleotides align to TRBD1. This CDR3 has 14 amino acids. Unmatched junction bases numbered 10, after V lost 7 bases and J lost 7 bases. Germline V gene sequence: CDR1 MNHEY, CDR2 SVGAGI. Here the CDR3 reads CASTVGQAWNEQFF. The CDR3 region has the DNA TGTGCCAGCACTGTAGGACAGGCTTGGAATGAGCAGTTCTTC.

The J gene is TRBJ2-5, the V gene TRBV3-1 (or the pseudogene TRBV3-2); D unresolved. This CDR3 contains 15 residues. CDR1 is LGHDT and CDR2 is YNNKEL in the germline V gene (reference sequence). Trimming took off 1 base at V and 2 bases at J, with 11 bases between the two ends. CDR3 sequence: CASSQVVGFQETQYF. The CDR3 DNA reads as TGTGCCAGCAGCCAAGTGGTCGGATTTCAAGAGACCCAGTACTTC.

This chain uses TRBV20-1 with TRBJ1-1; unclear D gene. The V end lost 3 bases, the J end lost 4 bases, and 6 bases lay between the germline ends. Germline V gene sequence: CDR1 DFQATT, CDR2 SNEGSKA (reference sequence). The CDR3 is 11 amino acids. CDR3 coding DNA: TGCAGTGCTAGGGTGAGCACTGAAGCTTTCTTT. This sequence encodes CSARVSTEAFF.

CDR3 region: CASSTTGGAKNIQYF. The DNA for the CDR3 is TGTGCCAGCAGCACGACAGGTGGAGCCAAAAACATTCAGTACTTC. The genes are TRBV7-9 and TRBJ2-4, with TRBD1 as a possible D gene (6 bases). Trimming shortened V by 5 bases and J by 0 bases, and 11 bases separated the two germline ends. The CDR3 runs 15 residues. CDR1 is SEHNR and CDR2 is FQNEAQ in the germline V gene (reference sequence).

The V and J genes are TRBV2 and TRBJ1-5, with D perhaps matching TRBD1 (5 bases). The V and J ends lost 4 bases and 7 bases respectively, with 17 bases between them. CDR3 length equals 15 residues. Germline values: CDR1 SNHLY, CDR2 FYNNEI. CDR3 coding DNA: TGTGCCAGCAGTGTGGGGTCAGGGTCTGGGCAGCCCCAGCATTTT. It is translated as CASSVGSGSGQPQHF.

The genes are TRBV6-4 and TRBJ2-7, with TRBD2 identical over 11 bases. The V gene end was trimmed by 3 bases and the J gene end by 4 bases; junction bases not matched to a gene: 5. This CDR3 comprises 15 residues. Germline assignment: CDR1 MRHNA and CDR2 SNTAGT. The CDR3 DNA reads TGTGCCAGCAGTGAGAGGGCTAGCGGGAGGTACGAGCAGTACTTC. It yields the protein CASSERASGRYEQYF.

The sample holds one count of this clone. V is TRBV28 and J is TRBJ1-2; D gene unclear. Trimming took off 6 bases at V and 4 bases at J, with 12 bases between the two ends. Germline lookup yields CDR1 MDHEN and CDR2 SYDVKM. The CDR3 runs to 13 residues. The CDR3 loop is CASRGFLAYGYTF. CDR3 nucleotide sequence: TGTGCCAGCAGGGGGTTTTTGGCCTATGGCTACACCTTC.